These 17 T cell receptor beta chains originate from one sample sequenced in a study of blood T cells in healthy people across ages. Sample-barcoded 5' priming and a J-beta primer mix drove a second PCR of about 6 to 12 cycles. In TCRdb, the 5' RACE reads were re-called with MiXCR into one record per CDR3 protein. The sample includes some 1,800,000 distinct CDR3 sequences, about 39% seen only once; the top ten take more than 20%. The sequencing input was blood. Receptor source: a human donor in good health.

The count of this clonotype is one. The chain has TRBV20-1 and TRBJ2-4, with D perhaps TRBD1 (6 bases). The J call could be wrong; TRBJ2-7 is a better fit for the DNA end. The germline V gene encodes CDR1 DFQATT and CDR2 SNEGSKA (reference sequence). The CDR3 loop spans 15 amino acids. Written as DNA, the CDR3 is TGCAGTGCTACCCTGCCCGGACAGTCCTCCTACGAGCAGTACTTC. The encoded protein is CSATLPGQSSYEQYF.

This clonotype was observed a handful of times. This could be a read error, since a much larger clone is one nucleotide away. The V gene is TRBV29-1, the J gene TRBJ2-6; D is perhaps TRBD1 (5 bases). CDR1 is SQVTM and CDR2 is ANQGSEA in the germline V gene. The CDR3 has 16 amino acids. The chain's CDR3 is CSVDTLGSPGANVRTF. The CDR3 region has the DNA TGCAGCGTCGACACCCTTGGAAGCCCTGGGGCCAACGTCCGGACTTTC.

The chain links TRBV6-2 or TRBV6-3 to TRBJ2-3; D gene uncertain. The CDR3 is 15 residues long. V lost 2 bases, J lost 0 bases, and 9 bases lay in between. Germline CDR1 reads MNHEY; CDR2 reads SVGEGT. The CDR3 sequence: CASSYVYPSTDTQYF. The CDR3 DNA reads as TGTGCCAGCAGTTACGTTTACCCGAGCACAGATACGCAGTATTTT.

This clonotype was counted a few times. A much larger clone is a single base away; this may be a read error. The gene calls are TRBV7-3 and TRBJ2-3, with a tentative D call TRBD2 (6 bases). CDR1 is SGHTA, CDR2 FQGTGA, per germline. This CDR3 region has 11 residues. The chain's CDR3 is CASSSGDTPYF. Written as DNA, the CDR3 is TGTGCCAGCAGCTCGGGAGATACGCCGTATTTT.

J is TRBJ2-5 and V is TRBV20-1; 8 positions agree with TRBD1. Germline V gene lookup returns CDR1 DFQATT and CDR2 SNEGSKA (reference sequence). V gave up 3 bases and J gave up 2 bases; unmatched junction bases: 5. The CDR3 runs to 14 residues. This CDR3 reads CSASPGQEQETQYF. CDR3 nucleotide sequence: TGCAGTGCTAGCCCGGGACAGGAGCAAGAGACCCAGTACTTC.

This chain connects TRBV29-1 to TRBJ1-1; D not certain. The V end was cut by 0 bases, the J end by 4 bases, with 12 bases between. The CDR3 is 14 residues long. Germline assignment: CDR1 SQVTM and CDR2 ANQGSEA. The CDR3 protein is CSVEDSLGSTEAFF. CDR3 coding DNA: TGCAGCGTTGAAGACAGCCTGGGGAGCACTGAAGCTTTCTTT. Complete variable domain (other parts from reference TRBV29-1 and TRBJ1-1): SAVISQKPSRDICQRGTSLTIQCQVDSQVTMMFWYRQQPGQSLTLIATANQGSEATYESGFVIDKFPISRPNLTFSTLTVSNMSPEDSSIYLCSVEDSLGSTEAFFGQGTRLTVV.

In its sample, this clonotype was seen many times. The chain couples TRBV6-5 to TRBJ2-7; possibly TRBD1 or TRBD2 for D (5 bases each). Trimming stripped 2 bases from V and 0 bases from J, with 11 bases between. The CDR3 loop spans 15 amino acids. The germline V gene encodes CDR1 MNHEY and CDR2 SVGAGI. CDR3 sequence: CASSYGGASSYEQYF. In nucleotides, the CDR3 is TGTGCCAGCAGTTACGGGGGTGCCAGCTCCTACGAGCAGTACTTC.

The chain is built from TRBV7-2 and TRBJ2-7; D is perhaps TRBD1 (5 bases). The CDR3 extends over 14 amino acids. V shed 1 base and J shed 4 bases, with 11 bases lying between them. Germline V CDR1 and CDR2: SGHTA, FQGNSA. CDR3 nucleotide sequence: TGTGCCAGCAGCTTAGGGACACGTAATTACGAGCAGTACTTC. It encodes CASSLGTRNYEQYF.

This clonotype turned up a few times. This sequence joins TRBV20-1 and TRBJ2-1; a possible D gene is TRBD1 (7 bases). The CDR3 runs 13 residues. CDR1 and CDR2 (germline): DFQATT, SNEGSKA (reference sequence). Trimming removed 5 bases at V and 3 bases at J, with 11 bases between. CDR3 amino acids: CSASQGGYNEQFF. The CDR3 coding sequence is TGCAGTGCTTCCCAGGGGGGCTACAATGAGCAGTTCTTC.

This rearrangement joins TRBV5-1 to TRBJ2-1, with D perhaps TRBD1 (5 bases). The CDR3 has 13 residues. Germline V gene lookup returns CDR1 SGHRS and CDR2 YFSETQ. The V end was cut by 0 bases, the J end by 8 bases, with 9 bases between. The CDR3 spells CASSLAGLDEQFF. The CDR3 coding sequence is TGCGCCAGCAGCTTGGCAGGGCTGGATGAGCAGTTCTTC.

This clonotype was seen a few times. The V gene is TRBV28, the J gene TRBJ2-5; D unresolved. This CDR3 comprises 15 residues. V was pared by 3 bases and J by 5 bases, with 16 bases between. Germline V gene sequence: CDR1 MDHEN, CDR2 SYDVKM. CDR3 bases: TGTGCCAGCAGTTTTAAGAGGTATATCGGCGAGACCCAGTACTTC. Residues: CASSFKRYIGETQYF. Full variable domain (rest looked up from reference TRBV28 and TRBJ2-5): DVKVTQSSRYLVKRTGEKVFLECVQDMDHENMFWYRQDPGLGLRLIYFSYDVKMKEKGDIPEGYSVSREKKERFSLILESASTNQTSMYLCASSFKRYIGETQYFGPGTRLLVL.

The sample holds a few counts of this clonotype. The genes are TRBV12-3 or TRBV12-4 and TRBJ2-7; D remains unclear. V was trimmed by 3 bases and J by 0 bases, leaving 9 bases between them. CDR3 length: 14 amino acids. DNA for the CDR3: TGTGCCAGCAGTTTTAGAAGAGACTCCTACGAGCAGTACTTC. As protein: CASSFRRDSYEQYF.

The CDR3 region has the DNA TGTGCCAGCAGTTTTGGAGGGGGGGCCCTGAGGGAAAAACTGTTTTTT. It translates to CASSFGGGALREKLFF. The chain combines TRBV28 with TRBJ1-4; D possibly corresponds to TRBD1 (6 bases). V was shortened by 3 bases and J by 8 bases, with 19 bases between the two germline ends. Germline CDR1 reads MDHEN; CDR2 reads SYDVKM. This CDR3 comprises 16 residues.

V usage is TRBV20-1 and J usage is TRBJ2-7; the D gene is possibly TRBD2 (7 bases). This CDR3 is 15 amino acids long. V lost 3 bases to trimming and J lost 0 bases, with 15 bases between them. The germline V gene has CDR1 DFQATT and CDR2 SNEGSKA (reference sequence). The DNA of the CDR3 is TGCAGTGCTAGCAGTGGCGGGGGACACTCCTACGAGCAGTACTTC. It encodes CSASSGGGHSYEQYF.

The chain uses TRBV6-6 and TRBJ1-1; weak D call: TRBD1 (5 bases). The CDR3 sequence is 15 residues long. Deletions cut 1 base from V and 2 bases from J, with 11 bases between. Germline loops: CDR1 MNHNY, CDR2 SVGAGI (reference sequence). CDR3 amino acids: CASSYLSRANTEAFF. The CDR3 coding sequence is TGTGCCAGCAGTTACTTGTCCAGGGCAAACACTGAAGCTTTCTTT.

With respect to this clonotype: Germline and junction disagree at one end, which may indicate a read error. This sequence joins TRBV9 and TRBJ2-5; D ambiguous. The CDR3 is made up of 16 amino acids. The germline V gene has CDR1 SGDLS and CDR2 YYNGEE. The DNA of the CDR3 is TGTGCCAACAGCGTAGGTGAAGGTAGTACTCAAGAGACCCAGTACTTC. Its translation is CANSVGEGSTQETQYF.

On this clonotype itself: Mismatch with germline at one junction end may stem from a read error. The chain has TRBV29-1 and TRBJ1-2; no firm D call. Germline CDR1 is SQVTM and CDR2 is ANQGSEA. The CDR3 length is 12 residues. The CDR3: CSVEGQVDGYTF. CDR3 nucleotides: TGCAGCGTCGAAGGCCAAGTAGATGGCTACACCTTC.